This T cell receptor (beta chain) was sequenced for a study of cytomegalovirus exposure and HLA in healthy donors. The study, taken as a whole, reports: One later analysis reportedly identified an Asian-associated ancestry cluster that showed fewer N-insertions than the approximately 710-donor mean. As a later analysis showed, a missense DCLRE1C variant was linked to trimming of TCR beta V- and J-genes.

This clone was observed a single time. Its target is not known. The PCR made use of 60 Vbeta and 13 Jbeta primers. Method: immunoSEQ multiplex PCR; TCRdb's copy keeps in-frame clones and lacks some. The table lists roughly 130,000 clones, less than 85% of them singletons. This sequence originates from a man in his forties in good health and CMV-seronegative. The sequenced sample was PBMCs.

CDR3 loop: CASSRGVGSLAYNEQFF. Here the CDR3 DNA reads TGTGCCAGCAGCCGTGGGGTAGGGAGCCTTGCCTACAATGAGCAGTTCTTC. V gene TRBV28 combines with J gene TRBJ2-1, with D possibly matching TRBD2 (5 bases). Germline V gene data show CDR1 as MDHEN and CDR2 as SYDVKM. Trimming took 6 bases from V and 2 from J, leaving 20 bases between them. The CDR3 runs 17 residues.